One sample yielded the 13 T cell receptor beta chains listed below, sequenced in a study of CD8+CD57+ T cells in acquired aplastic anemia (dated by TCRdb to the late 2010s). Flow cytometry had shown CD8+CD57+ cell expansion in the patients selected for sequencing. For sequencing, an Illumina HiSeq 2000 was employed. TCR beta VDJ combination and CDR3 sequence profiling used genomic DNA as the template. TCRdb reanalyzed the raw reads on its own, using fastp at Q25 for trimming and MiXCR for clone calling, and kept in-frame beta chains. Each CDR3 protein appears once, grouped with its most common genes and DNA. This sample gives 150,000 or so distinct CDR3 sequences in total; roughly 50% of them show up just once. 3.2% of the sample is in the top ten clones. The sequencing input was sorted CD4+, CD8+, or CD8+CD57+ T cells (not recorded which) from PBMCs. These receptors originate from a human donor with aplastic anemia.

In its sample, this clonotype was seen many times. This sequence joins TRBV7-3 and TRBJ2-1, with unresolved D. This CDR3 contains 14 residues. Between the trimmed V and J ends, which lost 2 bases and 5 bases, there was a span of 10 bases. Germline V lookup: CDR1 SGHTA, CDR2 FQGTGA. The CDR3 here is CASSLQATNNEQFF. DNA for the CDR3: TGTGCCAGCAGCTTACAGGCTACGAACAATGAGCAGTTCTTC.

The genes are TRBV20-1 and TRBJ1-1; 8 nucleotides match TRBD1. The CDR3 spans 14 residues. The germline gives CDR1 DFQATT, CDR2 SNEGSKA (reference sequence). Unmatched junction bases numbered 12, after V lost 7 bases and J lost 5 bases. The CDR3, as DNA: TGCAGTGGAGGTAGCCAGGGGGCGATGACTGAAGCTTTCTTT. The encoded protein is CSGGSQGAMTEAFF.

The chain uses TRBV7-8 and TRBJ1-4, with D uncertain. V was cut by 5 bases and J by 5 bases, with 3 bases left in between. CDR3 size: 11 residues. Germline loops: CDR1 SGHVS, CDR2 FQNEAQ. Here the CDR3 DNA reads TGTGCCAGCAGCCCCAATGAAAAACTGTTTTTT. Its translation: CASSPNEKLFF.

The DNA for the CDR3 is TGTGCCAGCAGTGAAGTGCAGGGGGCGGGTTATGGCTACACCTTC. Its protein is CASSEVQGAGYGYTF. V usage is TRBV6-1 and J usage is TRBJ1-2, with 8 nucleotides matching TRBD1. The V gene's germline CDR1 is MNHNS and CDR2 SASEGT. CDR3 size: 15 residues. J was trimmed by 5 bases and V by 1 base; bases with no gene match: 6.

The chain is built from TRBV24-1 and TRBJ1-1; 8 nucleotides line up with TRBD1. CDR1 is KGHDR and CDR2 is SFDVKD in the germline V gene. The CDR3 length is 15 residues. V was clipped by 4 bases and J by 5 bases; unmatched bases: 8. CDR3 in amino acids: CATSDRTGRWTEAFF. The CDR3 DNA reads TGTGCCACCAGTGACCGGACAGGGAGATGGACTGAAGCTTTCTTT.

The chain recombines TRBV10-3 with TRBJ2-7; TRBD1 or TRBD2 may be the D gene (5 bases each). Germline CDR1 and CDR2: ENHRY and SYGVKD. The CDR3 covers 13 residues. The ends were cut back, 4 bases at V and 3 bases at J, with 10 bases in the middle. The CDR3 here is CAISARGDYEQYF. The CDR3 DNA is TGTGCCATCAGTGCAAGAGGGGACTACGAGCAGTACTTC.

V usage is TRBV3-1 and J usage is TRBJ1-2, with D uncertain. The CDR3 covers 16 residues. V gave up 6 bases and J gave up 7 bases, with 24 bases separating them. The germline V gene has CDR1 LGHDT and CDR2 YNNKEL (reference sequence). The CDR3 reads CASRGKQLGRSSGYTF. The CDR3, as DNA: TGTGCCAGCAGAGGAAAGCAGTTAGGTCGATCCAGTGGCTACACCTTC.

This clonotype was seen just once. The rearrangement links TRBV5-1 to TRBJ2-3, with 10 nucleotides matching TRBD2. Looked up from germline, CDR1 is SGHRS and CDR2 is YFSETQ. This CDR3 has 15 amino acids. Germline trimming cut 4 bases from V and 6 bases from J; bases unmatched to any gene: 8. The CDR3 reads CASSLMASGGDTQYF. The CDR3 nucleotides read TGCGCCAGCAGCCTGATGGCTAGCGGGGGTGATACGCAGTATTTT.

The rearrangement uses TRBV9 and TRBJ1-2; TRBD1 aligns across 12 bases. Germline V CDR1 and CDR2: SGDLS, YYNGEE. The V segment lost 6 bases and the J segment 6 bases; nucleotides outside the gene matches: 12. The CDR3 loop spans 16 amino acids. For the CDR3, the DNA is TGTGCCAGCAAGGGACAGGGGGCCGGGACAGAAAATGGCTACACCTTC. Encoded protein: CASKGQGAGTENGYTF.

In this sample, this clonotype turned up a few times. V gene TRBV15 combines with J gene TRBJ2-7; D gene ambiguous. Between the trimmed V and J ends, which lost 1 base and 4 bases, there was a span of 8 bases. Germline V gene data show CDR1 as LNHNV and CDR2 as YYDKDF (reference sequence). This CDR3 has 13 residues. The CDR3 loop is CATSRGRVYEQYF. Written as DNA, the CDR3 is TGTGCCACCAGCAGAGGCCGGGTTTACGAGCAGTACTTC.

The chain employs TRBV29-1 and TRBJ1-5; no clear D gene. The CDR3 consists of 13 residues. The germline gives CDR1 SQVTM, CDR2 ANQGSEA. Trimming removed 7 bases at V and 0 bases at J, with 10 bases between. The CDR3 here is CSARTDSNQPQHF. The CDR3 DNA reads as TGCAGCGCCAGAACGGATAGCAATCAGCCCCAGCATTTT.

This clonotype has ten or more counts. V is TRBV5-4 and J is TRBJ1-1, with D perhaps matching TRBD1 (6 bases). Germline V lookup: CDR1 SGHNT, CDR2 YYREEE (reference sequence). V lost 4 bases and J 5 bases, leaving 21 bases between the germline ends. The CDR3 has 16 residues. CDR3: CASSPNANRAGTEAFF. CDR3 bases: TGTGCCAGCAGCCCGAACGCGAACAGGGCTGGGACTGAAGCTTTCTTT.

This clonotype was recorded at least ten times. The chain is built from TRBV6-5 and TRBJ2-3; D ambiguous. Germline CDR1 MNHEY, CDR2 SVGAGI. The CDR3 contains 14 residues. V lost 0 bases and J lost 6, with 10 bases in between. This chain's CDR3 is CASSYSRETDTQYF. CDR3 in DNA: TGTGCCAGCAGTTACTCCCGAGAGACCGATACGCAGTATTTT.